This T cell receptor (beta chain) was sequenced for a study of CD8 T cells in ankylosing spondylitis. General study points: In ankylosing spondylitis blood, a motif of several highly homologous TCR beta variants appeared characteristic.

This clonotype was observed many times. Antigen unknown. The germline CDR1 and CDR2 sequences are DFQATT and SNEGSKA (reference sequence). The CDR3 runs to 13 residues. Trimming removed 6 bases at V and 8 bases at J, with 19 bases between. Each CDR3 protein is one row after TCRdb ran MiXCR on the 5' RACE reads. The sample lists roughly 670,000 distinct CDR3 sequences; 15% to 20% were seen once. The TCR was taken from a male donor with ankylosing spondylitis. The specimen sequenced was blood, either unsorted or a sorted T cell fraction (not recorded which). The chain is built from TRBV20-1 and TRBJ1-2, with D possibly matching TRBD1 (6 bases). Written as DNA, the CDR3 is TGCAGTGCGGCACGGACAGACCGGCGGGGCTACACCTTC. It codes for CSAARTDRRGYTF.